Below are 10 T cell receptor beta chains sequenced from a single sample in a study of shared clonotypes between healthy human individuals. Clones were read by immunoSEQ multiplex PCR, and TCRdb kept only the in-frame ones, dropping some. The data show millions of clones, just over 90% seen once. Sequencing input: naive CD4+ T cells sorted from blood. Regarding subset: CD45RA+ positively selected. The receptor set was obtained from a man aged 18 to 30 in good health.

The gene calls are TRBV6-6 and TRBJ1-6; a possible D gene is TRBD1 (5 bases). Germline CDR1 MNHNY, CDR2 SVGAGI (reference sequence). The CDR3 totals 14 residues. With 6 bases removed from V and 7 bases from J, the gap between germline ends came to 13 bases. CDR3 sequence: CASRPGLPNSPLHF. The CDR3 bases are TGTGCCAGCAGGCCGGGGCTACCGAATTCACCCCTCCACTTT.

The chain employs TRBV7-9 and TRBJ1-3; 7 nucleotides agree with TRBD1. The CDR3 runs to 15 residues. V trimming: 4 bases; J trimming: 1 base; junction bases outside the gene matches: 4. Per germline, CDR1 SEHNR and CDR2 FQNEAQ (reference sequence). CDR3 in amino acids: CASSSPGGSGNTIYF. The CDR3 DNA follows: TGTGCCAGCAGCTCCCCAGGGGGGTCTGGAAACACCATATATTTT.

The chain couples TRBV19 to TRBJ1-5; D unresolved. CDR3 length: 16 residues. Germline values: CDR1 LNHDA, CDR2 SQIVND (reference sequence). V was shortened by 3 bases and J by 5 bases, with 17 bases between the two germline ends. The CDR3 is CASSIKGSVEHQPQHF. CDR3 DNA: TGTGCCAGTAGTATCAAGGGTAGTGTGGAGCATCAGCCCCAGCATTTT.

The CDR3 loop reads CASSFAQGGSYNEQFF. The CDR3 DNA follows: TGCGCCAGCAGCTTCGCCCAGGGAGGGTCCTACAATGAGCAGTTCTTC. This chain uses TRBV5-1 with TRBJ2-1; TRBD2 matches at 7 bases. V was clipped by 2 bases and J by 1 base; unmatched bases: 6. The CDR3 length is 16 residues. Per the germline V gene, CDR1 is SGHRS and CDR2 is YFSETQ.

Here the CDR3 reads CASSQGIRSTDTQYF. The CDR3 nucleotides are TGTGCCAGCAGCCAAGGTATCAGGAGCACAGATACGCAGTATTTT. This chain uses TRBV14 with TRBJ2-3; D is unresolved. The V end was cut by 1 base, the J end by 0 bases, with 8 bases between. The CDR3 extends over 15 amino acids. In germline, CDR1 is SGHDN, CDR2 FVKESK.

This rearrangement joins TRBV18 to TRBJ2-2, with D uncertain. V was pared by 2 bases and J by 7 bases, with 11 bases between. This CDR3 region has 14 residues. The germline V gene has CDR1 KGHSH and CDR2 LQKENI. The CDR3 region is CASSPKALGGELFF. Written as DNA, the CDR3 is TGTGCCAGCTCACCAAAGGCTCTCGGCGGGGAGCTGTTTTTT.

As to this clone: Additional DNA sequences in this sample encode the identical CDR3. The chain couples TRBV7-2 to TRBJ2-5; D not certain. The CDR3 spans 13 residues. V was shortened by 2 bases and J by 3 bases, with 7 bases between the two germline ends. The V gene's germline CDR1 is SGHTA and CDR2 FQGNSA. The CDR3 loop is CASSLYTEETQYF. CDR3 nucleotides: TGTGCCAGCAGCTTATATACGGAAGAGACCCAGTACTTC.

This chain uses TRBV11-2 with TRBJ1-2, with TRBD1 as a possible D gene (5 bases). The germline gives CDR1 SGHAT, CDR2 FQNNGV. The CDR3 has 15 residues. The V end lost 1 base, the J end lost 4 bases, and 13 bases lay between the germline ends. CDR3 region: CASSLVSPGAYGYTF. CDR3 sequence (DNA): TGTGCCAGCAGCTTAGTCTCCCCCGGGGCCTATGGCTACACCTTC.

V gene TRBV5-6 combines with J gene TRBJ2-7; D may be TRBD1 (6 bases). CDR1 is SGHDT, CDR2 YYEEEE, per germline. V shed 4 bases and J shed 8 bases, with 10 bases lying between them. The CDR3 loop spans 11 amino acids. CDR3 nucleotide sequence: TGTGCCAGCAGCACAGGGTTGAAGCAGTACTTC. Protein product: CASSTGLKQYF.

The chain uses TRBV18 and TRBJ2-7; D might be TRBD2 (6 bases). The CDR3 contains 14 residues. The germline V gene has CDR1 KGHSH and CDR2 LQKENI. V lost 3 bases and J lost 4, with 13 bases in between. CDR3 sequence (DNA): TGTGCCAGCTCACCGGGGGGACTGATTTACGAGCAGTACTTC. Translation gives CASSPGGLIYEQYF. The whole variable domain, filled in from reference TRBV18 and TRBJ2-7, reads NAGVMQNPRHLVRRRGQEARLRCSPMKGHSHVYWYRQLPEEGLKFMVYLQKENIIDESGMPKERFSAEFPKEGPSILRIQQVVRGDSAAYFCASSPGGLIYEQYFGPGTRLTVT.